A selection of T cell receptor beta chains follows, all from one sample in a study of spatial heterogeneity in lung cancer. TCRdb independently ran MiXCR on the 5' RACE reads; one entry per CDR3 protein. Of around 2,800 distinct CDR3 sequences listed, about 12% were seen once; the top ten hold about 8%. The source material was lung tumor tissue, sampled at surgery. The receptors come from a male donor with early-stage non-small cell lung cancer. Each CDR3 is given with its conserved first and last residue. A D gene is named only where the DNA matches it firmly. Clone size appears in some rows only: once, few, many, or a class for an expanded clone.

>TRBV7-2|NA|TRBJ2-2|TRBD2
TGTGCCAGCAGCGCGAGGGCAGCGGGGGGCGTCGGGGAGCTGTTTTTT
CASSARAAGGVGELFF
>TRBV1|NA|TRBJ2-1|NA
TGCACCAGCAGCCAAGAGGTGCGGGGATTTGGTGAGCAGTTCTTC
CTSSQEVRGFGEQFF
>TRBV30|medium-sized|TRBJ2-1|NA
TGTGCCTGGAGTGTACAGGGCGATGAGCAGTTCTTC
CAWSVQGDEQFF
>TRBV5-4|NA|TRBJ2-7|NA
TGTGCCAGCAGCTTGGAGGCCCGCCCTAGCGAGCAGTACTTC
CASSLEARPSEQYF
>TRBV12-5|medium-sized|TRBJ2-3|TRBD1
TGTGCTAGTGGTCAACAGGGGAGCACAGATACGCAGTATTTT
CASGQQGSTDTQYF
>TRBV20-1|medium-sized|TRBJ2-7|NA
TGCAGTGCTAGACCACAGTCTTCCTACGAGCAGTACTTC
CSARPQSSYEQYF
>TRBV11-2|medium-sized|TRBJ2-5|NA
TGTGCCAGCAGCGGCCGTGAGCGCCCCCCGGAGACCCAGTACTTC
CASSGRERPPETQYF
>TRBV13|NA|TRBJ1-2|NA
TGTGCCAGCAGCTTGAGAACTCCCCGGGACAATAAACGTGGCTACACCTTC
CASSLRTPRDNKRGYTF
>TRBV6-2/TRBV6-3|medium-sized|TRBJ2-3|TRBD2
TGTGCCAGCAGATATAGCGGGGGCACAGATACGCAGTATTTT
CASRYSGGTDTQYF
>TRBV5-4|few|TRBJ1-2|TRBD1
TGTGCCAGCAGCCCCAGGGACAGGCCCAACTATGGCTACACCTTC
CASSPRDRPNYGYTF
>TRBV20-1|few|TRBJ2-5|NA
TGCAGTGCTCGCCCGGGACCCCAAGAGACCCAGTACTTC
CSARPGPQETQYF
>TRBV10-3|medium-sized|TRBJ2-3|NA
TGTGCCATCAGTGAGTCAGGGGAAGGGGATACGCAGTATTTT
CAISESGEGDTQYF
>TRBV27|medium-sized|TRBJ1-5|TRBD1
TGTGCCAGCAGTAGGACAGGGGTATATAGCAATCAGCCCCAGCATTTT
CASSRTGVYSNQPQHF
>TRBV11-3|large|TRBJ1-5|NA
TGTGCCAGTTCTTGCAGGTTGAGCAATCAGCCCCAGCATTTT
CASSCRLSNQPQHF
>TRBV28|medium-sized|TRBJ1-6|NA
TGTGCCAGCAGCATCCCGGGACACACGAAATCACCCCTCCACTTT
CASSIPGHTKSPLHF
>TRBV6-6|medium-sized|TRBJ2-5|NA
TGTGCCAGCAGTTACTCACACGATTCCTCGGGGGAGACCCAGTACTTC
CASSYSHDSSGETQYF
>TRBV5-1|medium-sized|TRBJ2-3|NA
TGCGCCAGCAGCTTGTGGACACGAGCCACAGATACGCAGTATTTT
CASSLWTRATDTQYF
>TRBV20-1|medium-sized|TRBJ1-5|NA
TGCAGTGCTAGACCGGGGGCGGGGGATCAGCCCCAGCATTTT
CSARPGAGDQPQHF
>TRBV5-5|medium-sized|TRBJ1-2|TRBD1
TGTGCCAGCAGCCCGGAAGGGGGCTACGGTGGCTACACCTTC
CASSPEGGYGGYTF
>TRBV2|NA|TRBJ1-6|TRBD1
TGTGCCAGCAGAGAAGGGACAGGGGGTAATTCACCCCTCCACTTT
CASREGTGGNSPLHF
>TRBV27|medium-sized|TRBJ2-2|TRBD2
TGTGCCAGCGGCGGGGGGGCCCTCCTCGGGGAGCTGTTTTTT
CASGGGALLGELFF
>TRBV3-1|many|TRBJ2-7|NA
TGTGCCAGCAGCCCTAAATTGGGCGGCTCCTACGAGCAGTACTTC
CASSPKLGGSYEQYF
>TRBV29-1|many|TRBJ2-7|TRBD2
TGCAGCGGGGAACTCCTAGCGGGGGGAACCTACGAGCAGTACTTC
CSGELLAGGTYEQYF
>TRBV9|few|TRBJ1-4|NA
TGTGCCAGCAGCGTAGACGGGGGGGAGAATGAAAAACTGTTTTTT
CASSVDGGENEKLFF
>TRBV11-2|medium-sized|TRBJ2-4|NA
TGTGCCAGCAGCTTAGCCCTAGAAGTGGTCAAAAACATTCAGTACTTC
CASSLALEVVKNIQYF
>TRBV23-1|medium-sized|TRBJ2-2|NA
TGCGCCAGCATTATACTCCGGGCTCTGGGCACCGGGGAGCTGTTTTTT
CASIILRALGTGELFF
>TRBV4-2|large|TRBJ1-1|NA
TGTGCCAGCAGCCTTGGCGGAATGGGGGACACTGAAGCTTTCTTT
CASSLGGMGDTEAFF
>TRBV12-3/TRBV12-4|medium-sized|TRBJ2-7|TRBD2
TGTGCCAGCAGTCGCGGGGGGCGCGCCTACGAGCAGTACTTC
CASSRGGRAYEQYF
>TRBV29-1|large|TRBJ2-3|NA
TGCAGCGTTGAAGATTTGGGATACGAAGGGACTAGCACAGATACGCAGTATTTT
CSVEDLGYEGTSTDTQYF
>TRBV28|medium-sized|TRBJ2-3|NA
TGTGCCAGCAGTTTATCTGGGGGCAGGACAGATACGCAGTATTTT
CASSLSGGRTDTQYF
>TRBV5-5|medium-sized|TRBJ2-1|NA
TGTGCCAGCAGCTGGACGATAGCCTCCTACAATGAGCAGTTCTTC
CASSWTIASYNEQFF
>TRBV3-1|NA|TRBJ2-5|TRBD1
TGTGCCAGCAGCCAAGCAGGGGGCTGGAAGACCCAGTACTTC
CASSQAGGWKTQYF
>TRBV6-5|few|TRBJ2-6|NA
TGTGCCAGCAGTTACGGTCTTTCCTCTGGGGCCAACGTCCTGACTTTC
CASSYGLSSGANVLTF
>TRBV10-3|many|TRBJ1-1|NA
TGTGCCATCAGCGACCCCCGGACGGCCGACGAAGCTTTCTTT
CAISDPRTADEAFF
>TRBV4-3|large|TRBJ1-4|NA
TGCGCCAGCAGCCAAGATCCCCAGGGTACAGTCGAAAAACTGTTTTTT
CASSQDPQGTVEKLFF
>TRBV6-5|medium-sized|TRBJ2-2|TRBD2
TGTGCCAGCAGGGGTAGCGGGGGGGCCACCGGGGAGCTGTTTTTT
CASRGSGGATGELFF
>TRBV6-6|large|TRBJ1-3|TRBD1
TGTGCCAGCAGCTTTGGGACAGGGTTTGGAAACACCATATATTTT
CASSFGTGFGNTIYF
>TRBV4-3|medium-sized|TRBJ1-2|NA
TGCGCCAGCAGCCAAGATTTGGGGGCGCGGGTTCTCTATGGCTACACCTTC
CASSQDLGARVLYGYTF
>TRBV28|medium-sized|TRBJ2-3|NA
TGTGCCAGCAGTCAGGTCGTCGACCCAGATACGCAGTATTTT
CASSQVVDPDTQYF
>TRBV28|hyperexpanded|TRBJ2-5|TRBD1
TGTGCCAGCACTTACGGACAGGTTCAAGAGACCCAGTACTTC
CASTYGQVQETQYF
>TRBV5-1|medium-sized|TRBJ2-2|NA
TGCGCCAGCAAGGTCTACTTGGGCACCGGGGAGCTGTTTTTT
CASKVYLGTGELFF